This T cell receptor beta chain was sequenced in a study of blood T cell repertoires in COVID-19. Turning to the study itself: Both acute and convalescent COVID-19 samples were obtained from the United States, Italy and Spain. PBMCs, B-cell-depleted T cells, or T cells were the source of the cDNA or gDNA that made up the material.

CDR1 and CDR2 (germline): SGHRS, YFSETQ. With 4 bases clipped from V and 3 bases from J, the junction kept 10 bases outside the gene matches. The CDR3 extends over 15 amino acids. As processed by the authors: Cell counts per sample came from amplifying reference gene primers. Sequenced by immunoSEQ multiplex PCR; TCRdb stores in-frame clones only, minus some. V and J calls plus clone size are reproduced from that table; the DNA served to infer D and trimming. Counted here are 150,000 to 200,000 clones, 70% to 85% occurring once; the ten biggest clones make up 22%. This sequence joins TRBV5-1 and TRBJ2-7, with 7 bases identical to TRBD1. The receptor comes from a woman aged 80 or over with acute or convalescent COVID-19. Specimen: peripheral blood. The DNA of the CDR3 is TGCGCCAGCAGCGGGGGTTGGACAGGAGTCTACGAGCAGTACTTC. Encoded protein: CASSGGWTGVYEQYF.